Presented here are 16 T cell receptor beta chains from one specimen sequenced in a study of Ad26.COV2.S vaccination and SARS-CoV-2 variants (dated by TCRdb to about 2021). The treatment or condition label, read with the paper, signifies: 19 received Ad26.COV2.S at low or high dose, single or two shots; about 5 received placebo; per-sample allocation not given. For vaccine and placebo recipients, repertoires were sequenced using samples collected on day 63 after the first injection. Libraries were made using the immunoSEQ multiplex PCR assay. TCRdb's version of the immuneACCESS table is confined to in-frame rearrangements and falls short of the full clone set. An unresolved V gene accounts for under half of the shortfall where checked; the remainder is of unknown origin. Counted in this sample were a few hundred thousand clones; 83% of them appeared once. The ten largest clones represent 7.4% of the sample.

The sequences come from peripheral blood, collected in a trial of Ad26.COV2.S vaccine versus placebo. These receptors were obtained from a person between 18 and 59 years old who received the Ad26.COV2.S COVID-19 vaccine or a placebo.

The chain joins TRBV5-6 to TRBJ1-2; D gene uncertain. The CDR3 runs 12 residues. Trimming stripped 2 bases from V and 4 bases from J, with 6 bases between. Germline V lookup: CDR1 SGHDT, CDR2 YYEEEE. CDR3 DNA sequence: TGTGCCAGCAGCTTACAGAGCTATGGCTACACCTTC. It specifies CASSLQSYGYTF.

There are a few counts of this clone. The V gene is TRBV19, the J gene TRBJ2-7; 8 positions agree with TRBD2. Germline lookup yields CDR1 LNHDA and CDR2 SQIVND (reference sequence). With 8 bases clipped from V and 2 bases from J, the junction kept 14 bases outside the gene matches. The CDR3 totals 16 residues. The CDR3 region is CASSRVSGGLTYEQYF. The CDR3, as DNA: TGTGCCAGTTCCCGGGTCAGCGGGGGCCTCACCTACGAGCAGTACTTC.

This rearrangement joins TRBV7-9 to TRBJ2-7; D is possibly TRBD1 (5 bases). Germline CDR1 SEHNR, CDR2 FQNEAQ (reference sequence). CDR3 length: 13 residues. Trimming cost V 6 bases and J 7 bases, with 16 bases left between them. The CDR3 DNA is TGTGCCAGCAGAGGGGTAGGGTACGAAGAGCAGTACTTC. Its translation is CASRGVGYEEQYF.

The rearrangement joins TRBV5-8 to TRBJ1-1; TRBD1 aligns across 7 bases. This CDR3 comprises 14 residues. The junction had 5 bases not matched to a gene; V was cut back by 0 bases and J by 6 bases. Germline V gene data show CDR1 as SGHTS and CDR2 as YDEGEE. This CDR3 is CASSLEGGWAEAFF. The DNA for the CDR3 is TGTGCCAGCAGCTTGGAAGGGGGCTGGGCTGAAGCTTTCTTT. Full variable domain (remainder filled in from reference TRBV5-8 and TRBJ1-1): EAGVTQSPTHLIKTRGQQATLRCSPISGHTSVYWYQQALGLGLQFLLWYDEGEERNRGNFPPRFSGRQFPNYSSELNVNALELEDSALYLCASSLEGGWAEAFFGQGTRLTVV.

The table lists this clone with a few counts. This sequence joins TRBV2 and TRBJ1-2, with TRBD1 matching over 8 bases. Germline CDR1 SNHLY, CDR2 FYNNEI. The CDR3 length is 20 residues. The V and J ends lost 1 base and 4 bases, in that order; junction bases with no gene match: 20. In nucleotides, the CDR3 is TGTGCCAGCAGTGAAGATGGTGTAAACAGGGGGGTGCCCCCCGGCTATGGCTACACCTTC. Its protein product is CASSEDGVNRGVPPGYGYTF.

This clone was observed a single time. This sequence joins TRBV5-1 and TRBJ2-7; D not certain. With 4 bases removed from V and 4 bases from J, the gap between germline ends came to 12 bases. The CDR3 length is 13 residues. Germline V gene lookup returns CDR1 SGHRS and CDR2 YFSETQ. The CDR3, as DNA: TGCGCCAGCAGCCTGTTATCAGAATACGAGCAGTACTTC. It specifies CASSLLSEYEQYF.

The chain has TRBV5-1 and TRBJ2-5; tentatively, D is TRBD1 (6 bases). Germline-derived CDR1 and CDR2 are SGHRS and YFSETQ. The CDR3 has 17 amino acids. The ends were cut back, 4 bases at V and 1 base at J, with 20 bases in the middle. The DNA for the CDR3 is TGCGCCAGCAGCCACGTTCAGGGGTATCGTGGCCAAGAGACCCAGTACTTC. Amino acids: CASSHVQGYRGQETQYF.

The chain employs TRBV6-5 and TRBJ1-2; unclear D gene. This CDR3 region has 11 residues. Germline CDR1 is MNHEY and CDR2 is SVGAGI. V gave up 4 bases and J gave up 9 bases, with 9 bases separating them. The CDR3 region is CASSSVRSYTF. The CDR3 region has the DNA TGTGCCAGCAGTTCCGTAAGGAGCTACACCTTC.

This clone was seen a few times. The chain recombines TRBV27 with TRBJ2-3; D not resolved. From germline, CDR1 is MNHEY and CDR2 SMNVEV (reference sequence). Trimming cost V 4 bases and J 11 bases, with 10 bases left between them. CDR3 length equals 11 residues. CDR3 sequence reads: CASSWGYRQYF. The CDR3 bases are TGTGCCAGCAGTTGGGGATACCGGCAGTATTTT.

The rearrangement links TRBV2 to TRBJ2-7; 9 nucleotides align to TRBD1. Germline CDR1 is SNHLY and CDR2 is FYNNEI. This CDR3 has 12 amino acids. V was pared by 9 bases and J by 2 bases, with 2 bases of the junction left unmatched. DNA for the CDR3: TGTGCCAGTGGACAGGGGCCCTACGAGCAGTACTTC. It encodes CASGQGPYEQYF. The full variable domain, rest sourced from reference TRBV2 and TRBJ2-7, is EPEVTQTPSHQVTQMGQEVILRCVPISNHLYFYWYRQILGQKVEFLVSFYNNEISEKSEIFDDQFSVERPDGSNFTLKIRSTKLEDSAMYFCASGQGPYEQYFGPGTRLTVT.

This clone appeared once. V and J are TRBV11-2 and TRBJ2-7; 16 bases match TRBD2. The CDR3 loop spans 15 amino acids. CDR1 is SGHAT and CDR2 is FQNNGV in the germline V gene. Trimming cost V 3 bases and J 4 bases; bases outside gene matches: 0. CDR3: CASSLGLAGGYEQYF. The CDR3 region has the DNA TGTGCCAGCAGCTTGGGACTAGCGGGGGGGTACGAGCAGTACTTC. Full variable domain (rest looked up from reference TRBV11-2 and TRBJ2-7): EAGVAQSPRYKIIEKRQSVAFWCNPISGHATLYWYQQILGQGPKLLIQFQNNGVVDDSQLPKDRFSAERLKGVDSTLKIQPAKLEDSAVYLCASSLGLAGGYEQYFGPGTRLTVT.

The chain uses TRBV7-9 and TRBJ2-2; D perhaps matches TRBD2 (6 bases). This CDR3 spans 13 amino acids. CDR1 and CDR2 from the germline V gene are SEHNR and FQNEAQ (reference sequence). Deletions cut 5 bases from V and 11 bases from J, with 15 bases between. DNA for the CDR3: TGTGCCAGCAGCCCACGGGGGAGGAGTGAGCTGTTTTTT. Translating gives CASSPRGRSELFF.

The V and J genes are TRBV6-5 and TRBJ1-3; D call uncertain. The CDR3 runs to 15 residues. Between the trimmed V and J ends, which lost 0 bases and 4 bases, there was a span of 10 bases. Germline loops: CDR1 MNHEY, CDR2 SVGAGI. CDR3 residues: CASSYSTGIGNTIYF. In DNA form, the CDR3 reads TGTGCCAGCAGTTACTCGACGGGGATAGGAAACACCATATATTTT.

The chain combines TRBV5-4 with TRBJ2-5, with TRBD1 matching over 7 bases. Looked up from germline, CDR1 is SGHNT and CDR2 is YYREEE (reference sequence). This CDR3 has 15 residues. The ends lost 3 bases at V and 2 bases at J; junction bases unmatched: 7. CDR3 region: CASSSAPGQQETQYF. CDR3 in DNA: TGTGCCAGCAGCTCCGCACCGGGACAGCAAGAGACCCAGTACTTC.

V is TRBV10-3 and J is TRBJ1-5; D unclear. The CDR3 runs 12 residues. V lost 8 bases and J 5 bases, leaving 10 bases between the germline ends. The germline V gene has CDR1 ENHRY and CDR2 SYGVKD. In nucleotides, the CDR3 is TGTGCCATCGGCCGAGGAGATCAGCCCCAGCATTTT. Its translation: CAIGRGDQPQHF.

The chain is built from TRBV7-9 and TRBJ2-1, with D possibly being TRBD2 (5 bases). Germline V lookup: CDR1 SEHNR, CDR2 FQNEAQ (reference sequence). The CDR3 is 16 residues long. The V gene lost 11 bases and the J gene lost 1 base, with 21 bases spanning the gap. Here the CDR3 reads CAGADSRLPSYNEQFF. The CDR3 DNA reads as TGTGCCGGAGCCGATTCCAGACTACCTTCCTACAATGAGCAGTTCTTC.